Listed below are T cell receptor beta chains from one sample, sequenced in a study of blood T cells in healthy people across ages. From the 5' RACE reads, TCRdb called clonotypes with MiXCR, one entry per CDR3 protein. The table includes about 1.5 million distinct CDR3 sequences, around 40% detected once. The sequenced sample consisted of blood. The receptors come from a woman in her late teens or twenties in good health. CDR3s include the opening cysteine and the closing phenylalanine or tryptophan. The order of the fields is CDR3 protein, V gene.

cdr3_aa: CASSSAGGSSEQYF; v_call: TRBV7-6
cdr3_aa: CSARVGGGPGELFF; v_call: TRBV20-1
cdr3_aa: CASSYTLGTVYGYTF; v_call: TRBV6-2/TRBV6-3
cdr3_aa: CSVEWTANYGYTF; v_call: TRBV29-1
cdr3_aa: CASSYWGSNTEAFF; v_call: TRBV6-2/TRBV6-3
cdr3_aa: CATKREESTDTQYF; v_call: TRBV15
cdr3_aa: CASSYGKNTYNEQYF; v_call: TRBV6-2/TRBV6-3
cdr3_aa: CASSPGGGANTEAFF; v_call: TRBV4-1
cdr3_aa: CASSQARVGYTF; v_call: TRBV3-1
cdr3_aa: CASSQDGVREQYF; v_call: TRBV14
cdr3_aa: CASSYFTGTSGSDTQYF; v_call: TRBV6-6
cdr3_aa: CSVEWVYEQYF; v_call: TRBV29-1
cdr3_aa: CTSSLVGTSTDTQYF; v_call: TRBV7-7
cdr3_aa: CASSLATNTEAFF; v_call: TRBV5-1
cdr3_aa: CAGSSVASYNEQFF; v_call: TRBV5-6
cdr3_aa: CASSQDSGLVSSYNEQFF; v_call: TRBV4-2
cdr3_aa: CSARTTYDVHSGANVLTF; v_call: TRBV29-1
cdr3_aa: CSARADRAGETQYF; v_call: TRBV20-1
cdr3_aa: CASNPRASNEQFF; v_call: TRBV11-1
cdr3_aa: CATSRRGQGTLGQPQHF; v_call: TRBV15
cdr3_aa: CSGRVGPLAKTQYF; v_call: TRBV29-1